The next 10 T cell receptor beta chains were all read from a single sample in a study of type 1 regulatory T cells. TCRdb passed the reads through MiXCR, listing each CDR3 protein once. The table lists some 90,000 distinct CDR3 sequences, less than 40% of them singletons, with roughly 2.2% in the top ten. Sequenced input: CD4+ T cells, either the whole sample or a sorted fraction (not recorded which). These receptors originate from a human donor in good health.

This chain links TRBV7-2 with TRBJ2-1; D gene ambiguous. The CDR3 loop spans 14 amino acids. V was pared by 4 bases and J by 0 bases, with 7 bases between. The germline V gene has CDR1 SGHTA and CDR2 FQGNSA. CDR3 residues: CASSSHSSYNEQFF. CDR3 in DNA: TGTGCCAGCAGCTCACACAGCTCCTACAATGAGCAGTTCTTC. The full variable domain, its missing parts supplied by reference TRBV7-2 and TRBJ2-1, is GAGVSQSPSNKVTEKGKDVELRCDPISGHTALYWYRQSLGQGLEFLIYFQGNSAPDKSGLPSDRFSAERTGGSVSTLTIQRTQQEDSAVYLCASSSHSSYNEQFFGPGTRLTVL.

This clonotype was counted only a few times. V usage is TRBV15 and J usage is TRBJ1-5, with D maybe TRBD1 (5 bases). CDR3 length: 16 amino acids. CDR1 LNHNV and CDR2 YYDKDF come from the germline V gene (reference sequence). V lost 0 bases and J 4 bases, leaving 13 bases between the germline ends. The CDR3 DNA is TGTGCCACCAGCAGAGAGGCCGGGACCGCGAATCAGCCCCAGCATTTT. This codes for CATSREAGTANQPQHF.

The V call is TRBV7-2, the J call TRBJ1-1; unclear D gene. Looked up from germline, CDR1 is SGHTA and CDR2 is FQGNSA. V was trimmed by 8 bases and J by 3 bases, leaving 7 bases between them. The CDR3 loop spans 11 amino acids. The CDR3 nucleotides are TGTGCCAGCGACCAGGACACTGAAGCTTTCTTT. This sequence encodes CASDQDTEAFF.

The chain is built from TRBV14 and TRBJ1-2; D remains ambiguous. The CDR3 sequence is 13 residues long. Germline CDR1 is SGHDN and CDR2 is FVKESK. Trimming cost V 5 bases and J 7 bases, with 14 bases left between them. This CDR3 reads CASSDKYEGGYTF. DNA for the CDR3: TGTGCCAGCAGCGACAAATATGAGGGTGGCTACACCTTC.

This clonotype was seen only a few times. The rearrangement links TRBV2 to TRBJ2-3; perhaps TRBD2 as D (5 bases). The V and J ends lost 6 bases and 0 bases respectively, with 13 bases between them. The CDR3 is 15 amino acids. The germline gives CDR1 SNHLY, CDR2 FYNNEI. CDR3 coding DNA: TGTGCCAGCAGACCAATGGGGAGCAGCACAGATACGCAGTATTTT. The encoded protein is CASRPMGSSTDTQYF.

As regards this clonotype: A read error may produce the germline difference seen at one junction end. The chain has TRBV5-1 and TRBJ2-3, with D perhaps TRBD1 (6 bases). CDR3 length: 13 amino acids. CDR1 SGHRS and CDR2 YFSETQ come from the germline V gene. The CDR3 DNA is TGCGCCAGCAGCTCGGACAGCACAGGTACGCAGTATTTT. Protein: CASSSDSTGTQYF. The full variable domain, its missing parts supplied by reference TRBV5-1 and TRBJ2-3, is KAGVTQTPRYLIKTRGQQVTLSCSPISGHRSVSWYQQTPGQGLQFLFEYFSETQRNKGNFPGRFSGRQFSNSRSEMNVSTLELGDSALYLCASSSDSTGTQYFGPGTRLTVL.

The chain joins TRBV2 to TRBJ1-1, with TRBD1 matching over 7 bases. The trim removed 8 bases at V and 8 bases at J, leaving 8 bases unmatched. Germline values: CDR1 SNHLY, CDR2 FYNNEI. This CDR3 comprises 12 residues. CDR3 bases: TGTGCCAGCGGCGTATTGACAGGGGAAGCTTTCTTT. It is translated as CASGVLTGEAFF.

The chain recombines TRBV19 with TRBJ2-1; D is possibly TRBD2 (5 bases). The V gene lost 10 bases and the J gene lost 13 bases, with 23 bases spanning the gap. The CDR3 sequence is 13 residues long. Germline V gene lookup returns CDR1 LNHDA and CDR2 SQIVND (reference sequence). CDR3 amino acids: CATLKGKTEGQFF. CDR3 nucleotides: TGTGCCACCCTGAAGGGTAAAACCGAGGGTCAGTTCTTC.

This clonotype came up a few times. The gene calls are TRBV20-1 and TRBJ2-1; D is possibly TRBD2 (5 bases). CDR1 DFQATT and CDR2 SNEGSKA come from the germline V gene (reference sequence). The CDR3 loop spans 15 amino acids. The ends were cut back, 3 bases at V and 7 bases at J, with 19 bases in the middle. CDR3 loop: CSASGSGSASNEQFF. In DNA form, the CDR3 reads TGCAGTGCTAGTGGGAGCGGCTCGGCGAGTAATGAGCAGTTCTTC.

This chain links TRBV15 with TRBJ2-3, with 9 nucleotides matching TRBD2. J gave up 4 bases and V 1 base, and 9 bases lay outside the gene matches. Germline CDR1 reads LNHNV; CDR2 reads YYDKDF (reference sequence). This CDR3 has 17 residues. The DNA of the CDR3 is TGTGCCACCAGCAGAGTCGGGCGGGAGGGCCGTCCAGATACGCAGTATTTT. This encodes CATSRVGREGRPDTQYF.